The source of this TCR beta chain is a study of shared clonotypes between healthy human individuals. Turning to the study itself: Three CD4 naive, three CD4 memory, two CD8 naive and one CD8 memory plate were used per donor.

Deep-level assay runs were performed. Some clones are missing from TCRdb's copy, which holds only in-frame ones; the method was immunoSEQ multiplex PCR. This sample carries about 1.5 million clones, over 95% of them seen once, and the ten largest clones take roughly 1.1%. Of note for this clone: Its specificity is unknown.

Findings and caveats of the study: Even with large depth, rarefaction showed that sorted-subset sequencing was incomplete.

This receptor was taken from a man in his thirties or forties in good health. The sample was naive CD4+ T cells sorted from blood. Subset reported: CD45RA+ positively selected.

The CDR3 loop reads CASSERGGTQYF. The CDR3 region has the DNA TGTGCCAGCAGTGAACGGGGAGGTACGCAGTATTTT. V and J are TRBV2 and TRBJ2-3; perhaps TRBD2 as D (6 bases). The germline V gene encodes CDR1 SNHLY and CDR2 FYNNEI. The CDR3 is made up of 12 amino acids. V was clipped by 2 bases and J by 8 bases, with 8 bases between them.